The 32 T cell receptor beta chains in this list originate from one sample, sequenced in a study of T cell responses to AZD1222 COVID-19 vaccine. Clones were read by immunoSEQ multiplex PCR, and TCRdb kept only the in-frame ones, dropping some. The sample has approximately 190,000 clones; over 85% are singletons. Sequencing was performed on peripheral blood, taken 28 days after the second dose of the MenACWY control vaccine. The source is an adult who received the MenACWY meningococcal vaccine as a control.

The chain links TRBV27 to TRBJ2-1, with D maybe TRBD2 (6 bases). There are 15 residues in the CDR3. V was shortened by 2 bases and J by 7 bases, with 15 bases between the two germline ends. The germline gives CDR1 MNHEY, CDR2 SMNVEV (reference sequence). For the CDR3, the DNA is TGTGCCAGCAGTTTAGTTTGGCTAGCGTCAAATGAGCAGTTCTTC. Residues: CASSLVWLASNEQFF.

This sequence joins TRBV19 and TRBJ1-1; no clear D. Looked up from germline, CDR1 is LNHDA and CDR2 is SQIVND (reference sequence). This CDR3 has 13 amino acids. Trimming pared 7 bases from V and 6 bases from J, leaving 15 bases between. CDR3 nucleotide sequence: TGTGCCAGTACTGTAGGGTTCAGCGCTGAAGCTTTCTTT. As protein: CASTVGFSAEAFF.

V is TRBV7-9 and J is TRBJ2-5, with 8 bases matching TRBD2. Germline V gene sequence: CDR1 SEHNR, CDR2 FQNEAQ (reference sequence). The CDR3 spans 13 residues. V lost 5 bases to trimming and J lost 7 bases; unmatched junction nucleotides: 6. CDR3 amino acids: CASSMGLVGTQYF. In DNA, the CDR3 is TGTGCCAGCAGCATGGGACTAGTTGGGACCCAGTACTTC.

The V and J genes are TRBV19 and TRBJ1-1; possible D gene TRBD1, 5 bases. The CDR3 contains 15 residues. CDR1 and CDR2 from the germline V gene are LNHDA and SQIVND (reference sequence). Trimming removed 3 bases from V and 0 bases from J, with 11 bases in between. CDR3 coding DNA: TGTGCCAGTAGTATCGGAAGGGGAATGAACACTGAAGCTTTCTTT. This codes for CASSIGRGMNTEAFF.

The CDR3 loop reads CASSYEARETQYF. The CDR3 nucleotides are TGTGCCAGCAGCTATGAAGCAAGAGAGACCCAGTACTTC. V and J are TRBV7-9 and TRBJ2-5; D remains unclear. V lost 4 bases to trimming and J lost 4 bases, with 10 bases between them. Per the germline V gene, CDR1 is SEHNR and CDR2 is FQNEAQ (reference sequence). There are 13 residues in the CDR3.

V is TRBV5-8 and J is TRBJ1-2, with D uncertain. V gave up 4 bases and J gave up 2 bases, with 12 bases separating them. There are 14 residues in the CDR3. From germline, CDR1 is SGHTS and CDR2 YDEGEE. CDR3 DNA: TGTGCCAGCAGCCCCGGCCCCTTAAACTATGGCTACACCTTC. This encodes CASSPGPLNYGYTF.

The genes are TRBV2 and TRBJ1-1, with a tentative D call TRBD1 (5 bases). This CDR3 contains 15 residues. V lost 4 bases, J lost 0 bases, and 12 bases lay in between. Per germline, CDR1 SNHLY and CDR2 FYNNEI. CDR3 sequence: CASSGGRSMNTEAFF. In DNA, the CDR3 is TGTGCCAGCAGTGGGGGGAGATCAATGAACACTGAAGCTTTCTTT.

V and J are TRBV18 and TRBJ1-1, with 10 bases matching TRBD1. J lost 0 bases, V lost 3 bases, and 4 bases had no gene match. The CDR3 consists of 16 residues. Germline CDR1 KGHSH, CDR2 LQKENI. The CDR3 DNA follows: TGTGCCAGCTCACCGACAGGGGGCGTCATGAACACTGAAGCTTTCTTT. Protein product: CASSPTGGVMNTEAFF.

The CDR3 DNA sequence: TGTGCCAGCAGAACTTACAGCTTAAGGGACACTGAAGCTTTCTTT. It specifies CASRTYSLRDTEAFF. The chain is built from TRBV2 and TRBJ1-1; D is undetermined. Trimming cost V 6 bases and J 3 bases, with 17 bases left between them. There are 15 residues in the CDR3. Germline values: CDR1 SNHLY, CDR2 FYNNEI.

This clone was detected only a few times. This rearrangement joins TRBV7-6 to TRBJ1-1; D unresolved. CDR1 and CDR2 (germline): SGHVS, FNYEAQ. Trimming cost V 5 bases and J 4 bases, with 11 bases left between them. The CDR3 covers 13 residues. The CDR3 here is CASSPQSITEAFF. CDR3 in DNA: TGTGCCAGCAGCCCCCAAAGTATCACTGAAGCTTTCTTT.

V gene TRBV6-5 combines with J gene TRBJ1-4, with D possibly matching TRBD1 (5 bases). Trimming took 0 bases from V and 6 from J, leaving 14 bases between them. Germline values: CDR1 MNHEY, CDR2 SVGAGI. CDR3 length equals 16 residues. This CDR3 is CASSYSLGVGDEKLFF. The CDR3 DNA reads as TGTGCCAGCAGTTACTCGTTGGGGGTTGGGGATGAAAAACTGTTTTTT.

CDR3 amino acids: CASSADNSPLHF. The CDR3 DNA is TGTGCCAGCAGTGCTGACAATTCACCCCTCCACTTT. The chain recombines TRBV2 with TRBJ1-6; D is ambiguous. This CDR3 is built from 12 residues. CDR1 and CDR2 (germline): SNHLY, FYNNEI. V shed 4 bases and J shed 7 bases, with 5 bases lying between them. The whole variable domain, filled in from reference TRBV2 and TRBJ1-6, reads EPEVTQTPSHQVTQMGQEVILRCVPISNHLYFYWYRQILGQKVEFLVSFYNNEISEKSEIFDDQFSVERPDGSNFTLKIRSTKLEDSAMYFCASSADNSPLHFGNGTRLTVT.

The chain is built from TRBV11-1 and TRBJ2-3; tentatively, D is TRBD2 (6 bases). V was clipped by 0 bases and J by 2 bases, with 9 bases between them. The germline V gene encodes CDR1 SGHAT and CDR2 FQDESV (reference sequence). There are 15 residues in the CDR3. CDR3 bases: TGTGCCAGCAGCTTAGCTAGCGGACCCACAGATACGCAGTATTTT. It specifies CASSLASGPTDTQYF.

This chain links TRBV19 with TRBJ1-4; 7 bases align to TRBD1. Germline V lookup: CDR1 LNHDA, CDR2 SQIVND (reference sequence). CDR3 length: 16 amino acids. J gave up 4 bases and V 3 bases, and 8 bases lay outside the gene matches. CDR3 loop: CASSMFLGQYNEKLFF. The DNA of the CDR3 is TGTGCCAGTAGTATGTTTTTGGGACAGTATAATGAAAAACTGTTTTTT.

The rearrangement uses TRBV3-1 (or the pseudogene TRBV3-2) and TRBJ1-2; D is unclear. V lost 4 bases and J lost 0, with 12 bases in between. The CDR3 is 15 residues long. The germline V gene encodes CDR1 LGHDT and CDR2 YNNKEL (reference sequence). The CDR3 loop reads CASSRGDIANYGYTF. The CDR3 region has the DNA TGTGCCAGCAGCCGAGGAGACATCGCTAACTATGGCTACACCTTC.

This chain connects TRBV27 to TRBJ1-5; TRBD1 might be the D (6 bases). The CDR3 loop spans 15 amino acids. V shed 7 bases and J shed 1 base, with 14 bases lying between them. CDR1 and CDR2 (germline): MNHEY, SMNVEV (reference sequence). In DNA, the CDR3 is TGTGCCAGCATATATCGGAGGGGGAGCAATCAGCCCCAGCATTTT. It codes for CASIYRRGSNQPQHF.

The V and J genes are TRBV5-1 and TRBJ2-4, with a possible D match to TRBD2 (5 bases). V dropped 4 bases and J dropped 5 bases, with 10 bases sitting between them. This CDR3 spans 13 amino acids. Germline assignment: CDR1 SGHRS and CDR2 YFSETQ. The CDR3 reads CASSRGSENIQYF. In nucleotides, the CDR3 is TGCGCCAGCAGCAGAGGGTCGGAAAACATTCAGTACTTC.

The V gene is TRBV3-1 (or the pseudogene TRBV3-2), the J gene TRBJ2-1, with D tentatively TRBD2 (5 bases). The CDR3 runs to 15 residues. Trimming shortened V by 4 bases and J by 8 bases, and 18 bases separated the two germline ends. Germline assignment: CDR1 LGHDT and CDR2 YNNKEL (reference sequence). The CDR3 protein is CASSRTSGLLDEQFF. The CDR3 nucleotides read TGTGCCAGCAGCCGAACTAGTGGCCTCTTGGATGAGCAGTTCTTC.

CDR3 sequence: CATSVPPGDSLSNQPQHF. The CDR3 DNA sequence: TGTGCCACCAGTGTTCCCCCAGGGGACAGTCTAAGCAATCAGCCCCAGCATTTT. This rearrangement joins TRBV24-1 to TRBJ1-5; 7 positions agree with TRBD1. Germline V gene data show CDR1 as KGHDR and CDR2 as SFDVKD. CDR3 length equals 18 residues. V lost 5 bases to trimming and J lost 1 base; unmatched junction nucleotides: 13.

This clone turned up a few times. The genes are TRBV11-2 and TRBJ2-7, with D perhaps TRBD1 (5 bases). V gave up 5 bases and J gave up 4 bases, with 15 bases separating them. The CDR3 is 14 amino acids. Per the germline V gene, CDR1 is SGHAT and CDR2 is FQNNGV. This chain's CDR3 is CASSPGAGLYEQYF. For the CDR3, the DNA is TGTGCCAGCAGCCCCGGAGCAGGGCTATACGAGCAGTACTTC.

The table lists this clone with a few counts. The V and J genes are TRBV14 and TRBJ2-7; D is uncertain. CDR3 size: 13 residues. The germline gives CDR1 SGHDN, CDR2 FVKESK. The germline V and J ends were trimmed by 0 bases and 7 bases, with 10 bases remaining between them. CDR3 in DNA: TGTGCCAGCAGCCAAGACATCGTGGGGGAGCAGTACTTC. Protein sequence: CASSQDIVGEQYF.

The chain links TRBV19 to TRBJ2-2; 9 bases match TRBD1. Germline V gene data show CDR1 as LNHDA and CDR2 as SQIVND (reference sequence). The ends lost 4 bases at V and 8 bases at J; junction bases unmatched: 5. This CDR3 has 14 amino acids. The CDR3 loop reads CASSSGTGMGELFF. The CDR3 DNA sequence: TGTGCCAGTAGTAGTGGGACAGGGATGGGGGAGCTGTTTTTT.

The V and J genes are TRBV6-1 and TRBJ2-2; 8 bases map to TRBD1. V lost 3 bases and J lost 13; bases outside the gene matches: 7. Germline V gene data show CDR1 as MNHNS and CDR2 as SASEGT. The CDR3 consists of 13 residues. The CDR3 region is CASSESGQGRLFF. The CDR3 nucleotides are TGTGCCAGCAGTGAGAGCGGACAGGGTAGGCTGTTTTTT.

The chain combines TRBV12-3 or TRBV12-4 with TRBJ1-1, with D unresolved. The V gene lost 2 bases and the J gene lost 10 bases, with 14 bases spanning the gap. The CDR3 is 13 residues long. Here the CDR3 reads CASSLSGLERAFF. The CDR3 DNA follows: TGTGCCAGCAGTTTATCAGGATTGGAGAGAGCTTTCTTT.

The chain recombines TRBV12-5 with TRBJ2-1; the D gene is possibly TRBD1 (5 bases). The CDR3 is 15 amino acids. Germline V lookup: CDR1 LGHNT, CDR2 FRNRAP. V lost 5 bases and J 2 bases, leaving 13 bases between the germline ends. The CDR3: CASGQGGIAYNEQFF. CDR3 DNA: TGTGCTAGTGGTCAGGGTGGGATCGCCTACAATGAGCAGTTCTTC.

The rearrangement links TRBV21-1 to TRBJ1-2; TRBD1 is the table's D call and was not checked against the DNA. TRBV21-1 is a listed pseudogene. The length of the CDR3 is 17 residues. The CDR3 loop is CASSPLPGTGINYGYTF. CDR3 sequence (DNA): TGTGCCAGCAGCCCCTTACCCGGGACAGGGATTAACTATGGCTACACCTTC.

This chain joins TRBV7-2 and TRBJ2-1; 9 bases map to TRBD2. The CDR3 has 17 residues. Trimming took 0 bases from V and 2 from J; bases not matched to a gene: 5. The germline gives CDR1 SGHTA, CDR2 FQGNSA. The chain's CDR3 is CASSLASGGRAYNEQFF. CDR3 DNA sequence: TGTGCCAGCAGCTTAGCGTCGGGCGGGAGGGCCTACAATGAGCAGTTCTTC.

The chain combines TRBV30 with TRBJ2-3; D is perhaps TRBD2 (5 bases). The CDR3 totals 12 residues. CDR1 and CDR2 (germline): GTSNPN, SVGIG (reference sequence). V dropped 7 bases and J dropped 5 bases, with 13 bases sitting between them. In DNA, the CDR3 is TGTGCCTCCTGTCCAGGAGGAGATACGCAGTATTTT. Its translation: CASCPGGDTQYF. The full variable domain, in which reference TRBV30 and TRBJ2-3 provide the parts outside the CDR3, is SQTIHQWPATLVQPVGSPLSLECTVEGTSNPNLYWYRQAAGRGLQLLFYSVGIGQISSEVPQNLSASRPQDRQFILSSKKLLLSDSGFYLCASCPGGDTQYFGPGTRLTVL.

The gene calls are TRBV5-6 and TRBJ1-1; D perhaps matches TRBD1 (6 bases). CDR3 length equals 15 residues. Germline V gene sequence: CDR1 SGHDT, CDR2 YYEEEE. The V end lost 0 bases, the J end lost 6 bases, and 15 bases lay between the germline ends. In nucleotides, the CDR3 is TGTGCCAGCAGCTTGGTGGGACACGGGTCGGCTGAAGCTTTCTTT. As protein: CASSLVGHGSAEAFF. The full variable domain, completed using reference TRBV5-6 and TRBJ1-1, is DAGVTQSPTHLIKTRGQQVTLRCSPKSGHDTVSWYQQALGQGPQFIFQYYEEEERQRGNFPDRFSGHQFPNYSSELNVNALLLGDSALYLCASSLVGHGSAEAFFGQGTRLTVV.

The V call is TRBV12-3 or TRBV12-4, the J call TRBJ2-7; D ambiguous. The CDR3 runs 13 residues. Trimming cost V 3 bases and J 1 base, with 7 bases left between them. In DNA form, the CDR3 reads TGTGCCAGCAGTTTGTCGGCGTCCTACGAGCAGTACTTC. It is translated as CASSLSASYEQYF.

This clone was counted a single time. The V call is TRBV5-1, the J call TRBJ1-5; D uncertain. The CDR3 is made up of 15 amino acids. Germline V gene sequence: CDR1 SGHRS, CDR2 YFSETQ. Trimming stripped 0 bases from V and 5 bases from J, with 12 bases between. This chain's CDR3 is CASSLDGWEYQPQHF. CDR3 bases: TGCGCCAGCAGCTTGGACGGGTGGGAGTATCAGCCCCAGCATTTT.

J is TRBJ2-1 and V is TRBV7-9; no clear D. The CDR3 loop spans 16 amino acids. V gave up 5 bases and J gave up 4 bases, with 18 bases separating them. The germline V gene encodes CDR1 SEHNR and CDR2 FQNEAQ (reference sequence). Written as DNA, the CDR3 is TGTGCCAGCAGCCTACAGCTGGCAGGCCTATACAATGAGCAGTTCTTC. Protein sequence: CASSLQLAGLYNEQFF.